Listed below are T cell receptor beta chains from one sample, sequenced in a study of blood T cell repertoires in COVID-19. The data were produced by immunoSEQ multiplex PCR, yet TCRdb's version contains in-frame clones alone and is incomplete. The table has hundreds of thousands of clones, just over 85% seen once. The source material was peripheral blood. These receptors all come from a man in his fifties or sixties with acute or convalescent COVID-19. Both conserved end residues are part of each CDR3. D genes are given only for firm matches. Clone sizes are given selectively: once, few, many, or a class where the clone is expanded.

j_call	d_call	clone_size	v_call	cdr3_nt	cdr3_aa
TRBJ2-3	-	-	TRBV5-1	TGCGCCAGCAGCTTGGAGGCAGGCTCCACAGATACGCAGTATTTT	CASSLEAGSTDTQYF
TRBJ1-2	-	-	TRBV29-1	TGCAGCGTTCAAGGAATCGTCCCTCGAGAAGGCTACACCTTC	CSVQGIVPREGYTF
TRBJ1-3	-	-	TRBV5-1	TGCGCCAGCAGCCCCCCGGGGACAGGAAACACCATATATTTT	CASSPPGTGNTIYF
TRBJ1-1	-	-	TRBV6-6	TGTGCCAGCAGTCCCGCGACTCTTAGAGAGGCGATTGTAAGAGCTTTCTTT	CASSPATLREAIVRAFF
TRBJ2-2	TRBD1	-	TRBV5-4	TGTGCCAGCAGCGCCGGGACAGGGATGAACGGGGAGCTGTTTTTT	CASSAGTGMNGELFF
TRBJ1-6	TRBD1	few	TRBV2	TGTGCCAGCAGCGGCTCAGGGGGCCGGGTTTCACCCCTCCACTTT	CASSGSGGRVSPLHF
TRBJ1-1	TRBD1	few	TRBV2	TGTGCCAGCAGTACAGGGGAAACTGAAGCTTTCTTT	CASSTGETEAFF
TRBJ1-2	TRBD1	-	TRBV5-5	TGTGCCAGCAGCTTCGGGACAGTGGACTATGGCTACACCTTC	CASSFGTVDYGYTF
TRBJ1-2	TRBD1	-	TRBV7-6	TGTGCCAGCAGCCTACAGGGGAGCTATGGCTACACCTTC	CASSLQGSYGYTF
TRBJ2-5	TRBD2	-	TRBV5-1	TGCGCCAGCAGCCGCGCGGGGAGCGGGGGACAAGAGACCCAGTACTTC	CASSRAGSGGQETQYF
TRBJ1-1	TRBD1	-	TRBV5-1	TGCGCCAGCAGCCTGGACAGGGGGTGGACTGAAGCTTTCTTT	CASSLDRGWTEAFF
TRBJ1-4	-	few	TRBV6-5	TGTGCCAGCAGTTACTCGAGACAGTCCTATGAAAAACTGTTTTTT	CASSYSRQSYEKLFF
TRBJ1-4	TRBD1	-	TRBV3-1/TRBV3-2	TGTGCCAGCAGCCCGCAGGGGGGTGAAAAACTGTTTTTT	CASSPQGGEKLFF
TRBJ2-5	-	-	TRBV3-1/TRBV3-2	TGTGCCAGCAGCCAGCCCCTGGCGGGTCTGGAGACCCAGTACTTC	CASSQPLAGLETQYF
TRBJ1-6	-	-	TRBV7-2	TGTGCCAGCAGCTTAGTATATTCACCCCTCCACTTT	CASSLVYSPLHF
TRBJ1-1	TRBD1	-	TRBV5-1	TGCGCCAGCAGCTTGGAAAAAGGACAGGGAACTTTCTTT	CASSLEKGQGTFF
TRBJ1-1	-	-	TRBV19	TGTGCCAGTAGTATAGTCTCCACAGGCACTGAAGCTTTCTTT	CASSIVSTGTEAFF
TRBJ1-5	-	once	TRBV7-9	TGTGCCAGCAGCTTAGTGGGGCCTACGGCCCGCCAGCCCCAGCATTTT	CASSLVGPTARQPQHF
TRBJ2-7	TRBD2	-	TRBV2	TGTGCCAGCACCCGGGGGGGGGTGGCGGACCGCTACGAGCAGTACTTC	CASTRGGVADRYEQYF
TRBJ1-4	-	-	TRBV5-1	TGCGCCAGCAGCGGCGCGCGGAATGAAAAACTGTTTTTT	CASSGARNEKLFF
TRBJ1-1	-	-	TRBV6-6	TGTGCCAGCAGTTTAATACAGGGAATGGGCACTGAAGCTTTCTTT	CASSLIQGMGTEAFF
TRBJ1-2	-	-	TRBV19	TGTGCCAGTAGTAGGGCCAGTCTTAACGGCTACACCTTC	CASSRASLNGYTF
TRBJ2-2	-	-	TRBV7-3	TGTGCCAGCAGCCCGGGACTGACGAACACCGGGGAGCTGTTTTTT	CASSPGLTNTGELFF
TRBJ1-5	TRBD1	-	TRBV18	TGTGCCAGCTCACGTATTTCCCCGGGACAGGGGACCAATCAGCCCCAGCATTTT	CASSRISPGQGTNQPQHF
TRBJ1-6	TRBD1	-	TRBV4-2	TGTGCCAGCAGCCAACCCGGGACAGGGGACAGAAAGTTGAATTCACCCCTCCACTTT	CASSQPGTGDRKLNSPLHF
TRBJ1-6	-	-	TRBV2	TGTGCCAGCAGTGAACAGGGCGGCAGAAAGTTATCACCCCTCCACTTT	CASSEQGGRKLSPLHF
TRBJ1-4	TRBD1	-	TRBV30	TGTGCCTGGAGTACGGGACAGGCCACTGGTTCTAATGAAAAACTGTTTTTT	CAWSTGQATGSNEKLFF
TRBJ2-3	-	-	TRBV5-1	TGCGCCAGCAGCTCGGCAGATACGCAGTATTTT	CASSSADTQYF
TRBJ2-1	TRBD1	-	TRBV5-4	TGTGCCAGCAGCGGTAGACAGGGTAGGAATGAGCAGTTCTTC	CASSGRQGRNEQFF
TRBJ1-5	-	-	TRBV6-5	TGTGCCAGCAGCCGCGTGGTTAATCAGCCCCAGCATTTT	CASSRVVNQPQHF
TRBJ1-3	-	-	TRBV11-2	TGTGCCAGCAGCTTAGATCGCGAAGGGGCCATATATTTT	CASSLDREGAIYF
TRBJ1-1	TRBD1	-	TRBV6-1	TGTGCCAGCGGTGCTAAAAACCGGGACAGGGAACGTGGTGAAGCTTTCTTT	CASGAKNRDRERGEAFF
TRBJ2-1	-	once	TRBV15	TGTGCCACCAGCAGAGAGGGCAGGTACAATGAGCAGTTCTTC	CATSREGRYNEQFF
TRBJ1-5	-	-	TRBV19	TGTGCCAGTAGTATTTTCGGGTCGGATCAGCCCCAGCATTTT	CASSIFGSDQPQHF
TRBJ1-1	-	few	TRBV6-5	TGTGCCAGCAGTAAGGGGGAGGGCGACACTGAAGCTTTCTTT	CASSKGEGDTEAFF
TRBJ2-2	-	-	TRBV9	TGTGCCAGCAGCGTAGGAGGACTCGGGGAGCTGTTTTTT	CASSVGGLGELFF
TRBJ1-2	TRBD1	-	TRBV7-9	TGTGCCAGCGGACAGGCGAGGGGCTATGGCTACACCTTC	CASGQARGYGYTF
TRBJ1-1	-	-	TRBV29-1	TGCAGCGTCCAGTGGGGGCCGAACACTGAAGCTTTCTTT	CSVQWGPNTEAFF
TRBJ2-5	TRBD1	-	TRBV27	TGTGCCAGCAGTCCAGGACAGGGGGTGGAGACCCAGTACTTC	CASSPGQGVETQYF
TRBJ2-3	-	once	TRBV18	TGTGCCAGCTCACCAGCCCTGGGCGGGACAGATACGCAGTATTTT	CASSPALGGTDTQYF
TRBJ1-3	-	few	TRBV29-1	TGCAGCGTCGGGGAGTATGGAAACACCATATATTTT	CSVGEYGNTIYF
TRBJ2-3	TRBD2	-	TRBV9	TGTGCCAGCAGCGTAGGAGCGGGACTTACCACAGATACGCAGTATTTT	CASSVGAGLTTDTQYF
TRBJ2-7	TRBD1	-	TRBV6-5	TGTGCCAGCAGTTATTTGCAGGGGGTTGGGTACGAGCAGTACTTC	CASSYLQGVGYEQYF
TRBJ1-2	TRBD1	-	TRBV13	TGTGCCAGCAGCTCCACAGGGGGCTCGAACTATGGCTACACCTTC	CASSSTGGSNYGYTF